This entry is about one T cell receptor (beta chain). The target of this receptor is not known. The input lacks base qualities; no much larger clone sits a single base away. As encoded in the germline V gene, CDR1 is SGHDT while CDR2 is YYEEEE. The germline V end is reduced by 3 bases and the J end by 4 bases; junction bases left unmatched: 11. Its CDR3 holds 16 amino acids, cysteine through phenylalanine. Only the CDR3 DNA stays, 48 bases, in frame from base 1. This record belongs to a study of blood T cell repertoires in COVID-19 (dated by TCRdb to the early 2020s). As for the study more broadly: Samples covering the acute and convalescent phases of COVID-19 were provided by collaborators in the United States, Italy and Spain. The prospective study material was composed of cDNA or gDNA derived from T cells, B-cell-depleted T cells, or PBMCs. Deeply sampled blood TCRbeta repertoires from subjects exposed to, actively infected with, or recovered from COVID-19 were included in the dataset. The repertoires were released in a freely available public database meant as a resource for research on the immune response to SARS-CoV-2. Samples were obtained from the ongoing ImmuneRACE study (first 160 participants) and from about 1,300 subjects provided by 6 global collaborators. The sample metadata nearly always contained a de-identified subject ID, COVID-19 status, age in years and sex. Where HLA class I and class II types were available, the types were taken from metadata supplied by the sample provider, not from assay-based typing.

The collaborating institutions used their own protocols to collect whole blood in K2EDTA tubes. For TCRbeta analysis, collaborators shipped samples as frozen whole blood, isolated PBMCs, or DNA extracted from either of those sample types. The immunoSEQ Assay, a bias-controlled multiplex PCR, was used to amplify TCRbeta CDR3 regions from genomic DNA. From the authors' description of their analysis: Nucleated cell counts per sample were estimated from amplification of reference gene primers within the assay. Sequence reads were collapsed and filtered to measure the absolute abundance of every unique TCRbeta CDR3 rearrangement. For each sample, productive Simpson clonality was calculated by taking the square root of Simpson's diversity index across productive rearrangements. This immuneACCESS table, as held by TCRdb, lists in-frame sequences with V and J called but not all clones. Of the missing ones, under half trace to an unresolved V gene in checked studies; the others have no known cause. That table supplies the V and J calls and clone size; D and trimming were determined from the DNA. The sample table shows more than 140,000 clones, and 84% are seen once. The ten top clones hold about 7.8% of the sample.

Broader findings and caveats from the paper: How much clinical and demographic metadata was included differed by source and by participant, and the metadata was provided uncurated.

The sample consisted of peripheral blood. The TCR originated in a woman between 50 and 59 years old in a cohort sampled during active or convalescent COVID-19. Recombination linked TRBV5-6 to TRBJ2-5; TRBD1 matches 8 bases in the middle. The DNA is TGTGCCAGCAGCTACGGACAGGGTTTTGTTTCAGAGACCCAGTACTTC. Its coded protein is CASSYGQGFVSETQYF.